This T cell receptor beta chain was recorded in a study of cytomegalovirus exposure and HLA in healthy donors. Study details: Early release data held around 80 million unique TCRs from HLA-typed donors. Study results and limitations: Previously analyzed data showed that most TCR beta V segments were productive at a frequency of about 90% or about 30%. Most sequenced TCRs were rare (though some public TCRs occurred in many donors).

Vbeta (60) and Jbeta (13) primers were used in the PCR. Produced via immunoSEQ multiplex PCR; TCRdb's table is partial and in-frame only. The sample has some 28,000 clones; about 60% are singletons. In this sample, this clone turned up once. What it recognizes is unknown. This receptor was taken from a male donor in good health and CMV-seropositive. The sequencing sample was made of PBMCs.

The CDR3 coding sequence is TGTGCCAGCAGCTTGGTCAGGAACGAGCAGTACTTC. Encoded protein: CASSLVRNEQYF. V usage is TRBV5-5 and J usage is TRBJ2-7; the D is unclear. CDR1 SGHKS and CDR2 YYEKEE come from the germline V gene (reference sequence). The CDR3 contains 12 residues. The V gene lost 0 bases and the J gene lost 5 bases, with 6 bases spanning the gap.